These 16 T cell receptor beta chains came from one sample sequenced in a study of OX40 agonist ivuxolimab in advanced cancers. Sequenced by immunoSEQ multiplex PCR; TCRdb stores in-frame clones only, minus some. In the table there are 40,000 or so clones, 80% to 95% of which are singletons. Sequenced material: CD4+ or CD8+ T cells sorted from blood, taken in a trial of the OX40 agonist ivuxolimab. The receptors shown here come from an adult with an advanced solid tumor such as melanoma, head and neck, liver or kidney cancer.

This chain connects TRBV29-1 to TRBJ2-4, with TRBD2 matching 12 bases. V shed 4 bases and J 0 bases; nucleotides not matched to a gene: 13. Germline V lookup: CDR1 SQVTM, CDR2 ANQGSEA. This CDR3 spans 19 amino acids. CDR3 nucleotides: TGCAGCGTTGTCGTCCTAGGACTAGCGGGAAACTTAGCCAAAAACATTCAGTACTTC. This codes for CSVVVLGLAGNLAKNIQYF.

The CDR3 spells CASSLVAYEQYF. DNA for the CDR3: TGTGCCAGCAGTTTGGTGGCCTACGAGCAGTACTTC. J is TRBJ2-7 and V is TRBV25-1; D is uncertain. The CDR3 runs 12 residues. Germline V gene data show CDR1 as MGHDK and CDR2 as SYGVNS. V shed 5 bases and J shed 2 bases, with 7 bases lying between them.

V and J are TRBV7-9 and TRBJ2-7, with 11 bases lining up with TRBD1. The V segment lost 3 bases and the J segment 3 bases; nucleotides outside the gene matches: 7. This CDR3 region has 16 residues. CDR1 SEHNR and CDR2 FQNEAQ come from the germline V gene (reference sequence). In nucleotides, the CDR3 is TGTGCCAGCAGCTTCCGGGACAGGGGGTTTGGCTACGAGCAGTACTTC. It yields the protein CASSFRDRGFGYEQYF.

The chain employs TRBV20-1 and TRBJ1-1; D gene ambiguous. There are 11 residues in the CDR3. Germline values: CDR1 DFQATT, CDR2 SNEGSKA (reference sequence). The ends were cut back, 3 bases at V and 10 bases at J, with 12 bases in the middle. The chain's CDR3 is CSAREGMGAFF. The CDR3 DNA follows: TGCAGTGCTAGGGAAGGGATGGGAGCTTTCTTT.

This rearrangement joins TRBV13 to TRBJ2-1; 11 bases line up with TRBD2. The CDR3 is 15 residues long. From germline, CDR1 is PRHDT and CDR2 FYEKMQ (reference sequence). Trimming cost V 5 bases and J 8 bases; bases outside gene matches: 8. CDR3 coding DNA: TGTGCCAGCAGCCTACTAGCGGGAGTAACGGATGAGCAGTTCTTC. Protein sequence: CASSLLAGVTDEQFF.

The chain carries TRBV28 and TRBJ2-7; either TRBD1 or TRBD2 may fit D (5 bases each). The V gene's germline CDR1 is MDHEN and CDR2 SYDVKM. The CDR3 consists of 13 residues. Trimming cost V 4 bases and J 4 bases, with 11 bases left between them. The CDR3 loop reads CASSSRGGYEQYF. CDR3 sequence (DNA): TGTGCCAGCAGTTCGAGGGGCGGGTACGAGCAGTACTTC.

This clone was seen just once. The chain employs TRBV27 and TRBJ2-3; D ambiguous. The germline V gene encodes CDR1 MNHEY and CDR2 SMNVEV (reference sequence). The CDR3 runs 17 residues. Trimming stripped 4 bases from V and 4 bases from J, with 21 bases between. The CDR3 DNA sequence: TGTGCCAGCAGTTCCGGCCCATGGGCCCCTCGGGCAGATACGCAGTATTTT. Its protein product is CASSSGPWAPRADTQYF.

The chain links TRBV6-5 to TRBJ1-2; the D is unclear. There are 13 residues in the CDR3. Per the germline V gene, CDR1 is MNHEY and CDR2 is SVGAGI. V gave up 2 bases and J gave up 7 bases, with 11 bases separating them. CDR3 protein: CASSYASGFGYTF. The DNA of the CDR3 is TGTGCCAGCAGTTACGCTTCGGGGTTTGGCTACACCTTC.

The V gene is TRBV9, the J gene TRBJ2-3, with D perhaps matching TRBD2 (6 bases). The CDR3 sequence is 15 residues long. CDR1 is SGDLS and CDR2 is YYNGEE in the germline V gene. Trimming took off 1 base at V and 3 bases at J, with 12 bases between the two ends. CDR3 sequence (DNA): TGTGCCAGCAGCGTAACCGGGAGCGGTACAGATACGCAGTATTTT. This encodes CASSVTGSGTDTQYF.

This chain links TRBV7-2 with TRBJ1-1, with D unresolved. Per the germline V gene, CDR1 is SGHTA and CDR2 is FQGNSA. V was clipped by 5 bases and J by 7 bases, with 14 bases between them. CDR3 length equals 13 residues. CDR3 protein: CASSLTDGFEAFF. In nucleotides, the CDR3 is TGTGCCAGCAGCCTAACCGACGGATTTGAAGCTTTCTTT.

The rearrangement joins TRBV11-2 to TRBJ1-4; possible D gene TRBD1, 6 bases. The V and J ends lost 2 bases and 6 bases respectively, with 13 bases between them. Looked up from germline, CDR1 is SGHAT and CDR2 is FQNNGV. The CDR3 loop spans 15 amino acids. Here the CDR3 DNA reads TGTGCCAGCAGCTTATATGGAGAGGGGGATGAAAAACTGTTTTTT. Amino acid sequence: CASSLYGEGDEKLFF. Drawing the rest from reference TRBV11-2 and TRBJ1-4, the complete variable domain is EAGVAQSPRYKIIEKRQSVAFWCNPISGHATLYWYQQILGQGPKLLIQFQNNGVVDDSQLPKDRFSAERLKGVDSTLKIQPAKLEDSAVYLCASSLYGEGDEKLFFGSGTQLSVL.

V is TRBV5-1 and J is TRBJ2-3; D perhaps matches TRBD2 (5 bases). Trimming stripped 0 bases from V and 4 bases from J, with 18 bases between. The CDR3 is made up of 17 amino acids. CDR1 and CDR2 (germline): SGHRS, YFSETQ. The CDR3 loop reads CASSLGLRETVPDTQYF. The CDR3 DNA reads as TGCGCCAGCAGCTTGGGTTTAAGGGAGACCGTCCCAGATACGCAGTATTTT.

This chain uses TRBV7-9 with TRBJ1-6, with TRBD1 as a possible D gene (5 bases). The CDR3 extends over 16 amino acids. Germline V gene data show CDR1 as SEHNR and CDR2 as FQNEAQ (reference sequence). V lost 0 bases to trimming and J lost 10 bases, with 16 bases between them. DNA for the CDR3: TGTGCCAGCAGCTTAGCTGTGGGCCAGGGCGAGTCACCCCTCCACTTT. It yields the protein CASSLAVGQGESPLHF. The full variable domain, in which reference TRBV7-9 and TRBJ1-6 provide the parts outside the CDR3, is DTGVSQNPRHKITKRGQNVTFRCDPISEHNRLYWYRQTLGQGPEFLTYFQNEAQLEKSRLLSDRFSAERPKGSFSTLEIQRTEQGDSAMYLCASSLAVGQGESPLHFGNGTRLTVT.

V and J are TRBV29-1 and TRBJ2-7, with a possible D match to TRBD2 (6 bases). The V gene lost 0 bases and the J gene lost 3 bases, with 9 bases spanning the gap. This CDR3 spans 13 amino acids. Germline CDR1 reads SQVTM; CDR2 reads ANQGSEA. The CDR3 coding sequence is TGCAGCGTTGAAGAAGAGGGACTCTACGAGCAGTACTTC. The encoded protein is CSVEEEGLYEQYF.

The V call is TRBV27, the J call TRBJ1-2; maybe TRBD1 (6 bases). The V gene's germline CDR1 is MNHEY and CDR2 SMNVEV (reference sequence). Trimming cost V 5 bases and J 12 bases, with 16 bases left between them. The CDR3 has 12 residues. DNA for the CDR3: TGTGCCAGCAGTCCAGACCCCGGGGGCCACACCTTC. Its protein is CASSPDPGGHTF.

The rearrangement uses TRBV9 and TRBJ2-5; possibly TRBD2 for D (6 bases). The CDR3 length is 14 residues. Germline V gene data show CDR1 as SGDLS and CDR2 as YYNGEE. The V and J ends lost 2 bases and 4 bases respectively, with 12 bases between them. CDR3 sequence (DNA): TGTGCCAGCAGCGTGACGGGAGTGGGAGAGACCCAGTACTTC. As protein: CASSVTGVGETQYF.